The 10 T cell receptor beta chains listed next were all sequenced from one sample in a study of T cell repertoires in cytomegalovirus infection. TCRdb recomputed calls from the reads with MiXCR, one row per CDR3 protein. The sample shows around 260,000 distinct CDR3 sequences, roughly a quarter of them seen only once. Sequencing was carried out using PBMCs. These receptors originate from a human donor in good health (CMV status not recorded). Some clones in this sample may be carry-over from other donors' samples.

The chain carries TRBV27 and TRBJ1-1; 7 nucleotides line up with TRBD1. From germline, CDR1 is MNHEY and CDR2 SMNVEV (reference sequence). The CDR3 has 18 residues. After removal of 2 bases from V and 1 base from J, the junction contained 13 bases not matched to a gene. The CDR3 loop is CASSLRPGRSGGNTEAFF. CDR3 DNA sequence: TGTGCCAGCAGTTTACGGCCAGGGAGGTCAGGGGGGAACACTGAAGCTTTCTTT.

This clonotype was detected ten times or more. The chain couples TRBV7-2 to TRBJ1-6; no definite D call. Germline CDR1 and CDR2: SGHTA and FQGNSA. The V and J ends lost 5 bases and 10 bases respectively, with 18 bases between them. CDR3 length equals 15 residues. CDR3 DNA sequence: TGTGCCAGCAGCGTCGGACGTAGGTTGTCCTCACCCCTCCACTTT. Amino acid sequence: CASSVGRRLSSPLHF. Drawing the rest from reference TRBV7-2 and TRBJ1-6, the complete variable domain is GAGVSQSPSNKVTEKGKDVELRCDPISGHTALYWYRQSLGQGLEFLIYFQGNSAPDKSGLPSDRFSAERTGGSVSTLTIQRTQQEDSAVYLCASSVGRRLSSPLHFGNGTRLTVT.

This chain joins TRBV6-4 and TRBJ1-2; 8 bases match TRBD1. This CDR3 is built from 13 residues. The germline V gene has CDR1 MRHNA and CDR2 SNTAGT. Trimming took 6 bases from V and 4 from J; bases not matched to a gene: 4. CDR3 nucleotide sequence: TGTGCCAGCAGAAACGGACAGGGCTATGGCTACACCTTC. This sequence encodes CASRNGQGYGYTF.

This clonotype was observed a few times. This chain links TRBV7-2 with TRBJ1-5; no reliable D call. The V end was cut by 1 base, the J end by 1 base, with 8 bases between. Germline assignment: CDR1 SGHTA and CDR2 FQGNSA. The CDR3 contains 15 residues. CDR3 sequence: CASSLDGVSNQPQHF. The CDR3 coding sequence is TGTGCCAGCAGCTTAGACGGCGTAAGCAATCAGCCCCAGCATTTT.

This clonotype has only a few counts. The chain links TRBV29-1 to TRBJ1-2, with TRBD1 matching 12 bases. Trimming took 6 bases from V and 3 from J; bases not matched to a gene: 5. CDR3 length equals 14 residues. Germline V lookup: CDR1 SQVTM, CDR2 ANQGSEA. This CDR3 reads CSVSGTGGDYGYTF. The CDR3 region has the DNA TGCAGCGTGTCGGGGACAGGGGGCGACTATGGCTACACCTTC.

This clonotype was found a few times. The chain carries TRBV20-1 and TRBJ2-7; 10 bases align to TRBD1. The CDR3 totals 14 residues. Trimming removed 6 bases from V and 2 bases from J; junction bases left unmatched: 7. Germline CDR1 DFQATT, CDR2 SNEGSKA (reference sequence). The CDR3 sequence: CSANPGQGTYEQYF. The CDR3 coding sequence is TGCAGTGCGAACCCGGGACAGGGGACCTACGAGCAGTACTTC.

This clonotype came up a few times. DNA for the CDR3: TGTGCCAGCAGCCTTCGCGGAGGGGCCCAGTACTTC. Encoded protein: CASSLRGGAQYF. The J gene is TRBJ2-7, the V gene TRBV11-2; possibly TRBD2 for D (6 bases). The CDR3 spans 12 residues. The V and J ends lost 5 bases and 10 bases respectively, with 15 bases between them. Germline loops: CDR1 SGHAT, CDR2 FQNNGV.

This clonotype has more than one count but fewer than ten. V usage is TRBV7-6 and J usage is TRBJ1-2; the match to TRBD1 covers 7 bases. Looked up from germline, CDR1 is SGHVS and CDR2 is FNYEAQ. With 4 bases clipped from V and 4 bases from J, the junction kept 12 bases outside the gene matches. The CDR3 spans 16 residues. The CDR3 region has the DNA TGTGCCAGCAGCTCGACCCGCGGGACAGATGTCTATGGCTACACCTTC. It is translated as CASSSTRGTDVYGYTF.

The V and J genes are TRBV11-3 and TRBJ1-1; 7 positions agree with TRBD1. Trimming removed 5 bases from V and 3 bases from J; junction bases left unmatched: 3. Germline-derived CDR1 and CDR2 are SGHNT and YENEEA. There are 13 residues in the CDR3. CDR3 sequence reads: CASSKTGYTEAFF. CDR3 DNA sequence: TGTGCCAGCAGCAAGACAGGGTACACTGAAGCTTTCTTT.

The CDR3 DNA is TGTGCCAGCAGCTTTCGAAAGGGGAACACCGGGGAGCTGTTTTTT. It translates to CASSFRKGNTGELFF. This rearrangement joins TRBV7-2 to TRBJ2-2; D is undetermined. Germline values: CDR1 SGHTA, CDR2 FQGNSA. V was cut by 3 bases and J by 1 base, with 9 bases left in between. There are 15 residues in the CDR3.